These 6 T cell receptor beta chains came from one sample sequenced in a study of control samples from healthy donors and cancer patients. Clones were read by immunoSEQ multiplex PCR, and TCRdb kept only the in-frame ones, dropping some. The sample contains 75,000 to 100,000 clones, approximately 78% of which appear only once. Material: blood. These receptors were taken from a man between 60 and 75 years old in good health.

V and J are TRBV5-1 and TRBJ1-6; D possibly corresponds to TRBD1 (5 bases). The V end was cut by 0 bases, the J end by 0 bases, with 13 bases between. The CDR3 sequence is 18 residues long. From germline, CDR1 is SGHRS and CDR2 YFSETQ. CDR3 residues: CASSLVGVTRSYNSPLHF. The CDR3 DNA follows: TGCGCCAGCAGCTTGGTAGGGGTTACCCGCTCCTATAATTCACCCCTCCACTTT.

The rearrangement links TRBV21-1 to TRBJ2-7; TRBD2, as called in the table, went unchecked against the DNA. TRBV21-1 is a listed pseudogene. The CDR3 runs 14 residues. The CDR3 here is CASSNWRSSYEQYF. Here the CDR3 DNA reads TGTGCCAGCAGCAATTGGAGGAGCTCCTACGAGCAGTACTTC.

This chain joins TRBV27 and TRBJ2-5; no definite D call. V gave up 5 bases and J gave up 7 bases, with 14 bases separating them. The CDR3 spans 13 residues. The germline V gene encodes CDR1 MNHEY and CDR2 SMNVEV (reference sequence). DNA for the CDR3: TGTGCCAGCAGTCCCTACCTCCCCGCGACCCAGTACTTC. This gives the protein CASSPYLPATQYF.

This rearrangement joins TRBV3-1 (or the pseudogene TRBV3-2) to TRBJ1-1, with unresolved D. Trimming shortened V by 4 bases and J by 4 bases, and 13 bases separated the two germline ends. The CDR3 is 14 amino acids. CDR1 is LGHDT and CDR2 is YNNKEL in the germline V gene (reference sequence). In DNA, the CDR3 is TGTGCCAGCAGCCTCCCGTCGGCGGGCACTGAAGCTTTCTTT. Amino acids: CASSLPSAGTEAFF.

This clone came up a few times. The chain joins TRBV30 to TRBJ2-1, with D unclear. This CDR3 is 12 amino acids long. CDR1 and CDR2 (germline): GTSNPN, SVGIG (reference sequence). Deletions cut 2 bases from V and 3 bases from J, with 5 bases between. Written as DNA, the CDR3 is TGTGCCTGGAGTACCAGCTACAATGAGCAGTTCTTC. Translation gives CAWSTSYNEQFF.

The V gene is TRBV19, the J gene TRBJ1-4; D gene ambiguous. Germline CDR1 is LNHDA and CDR2 is SQIVND (reference sequence). V was trimmed by 9 bases and J by 7 bases, leaving 6 bases between them. The CDR3 has 10 residues. CDR3 residues: CASRSEKLFF. The CDR3 DNA reads TGTGCCAGCCGATCTGAAAAACTGTTTTTT.